The rows below give T cell receptor beta chains drawn from one sample of a study of early stage breast cancer tumors. Sequenced by immunoSEQ multiplex PCR; TCRdb stores in-frame clones only, minus some. Seen here are around 71,000 clones, 79% observed once, and the top ten hold about 3.6%. Sample: blood. The receptors stem from a person in their 60s with breast cancer. Each CDR3 is given with its conserved first and last residue. Clone size is not always given. Where it is, it says once, few, many or a class for expanded clones.

abundance	v_gene	j_gene	CDR3aa
-	TRBV6-6	TRBJ2-2	CATRRTSWTGELFF
-	TRBV27	TRBJ2-1	CASSLWTDNYNEQFF
-	TRBV30	TRBJ1-2	CAWSVLSVYNYGYTF
once	TRBV11-2	TRBJ2-1	CASRPTSGSSYNEQFF
-	TRBV4-1	-	CASSEGAGAYYEQYF
-	TRBV7-2	TRBJ2-7	CASSLEAGLSYEQYF
once	TRBV6-4	TRBJ2-1	CPLRTGAWDNEQFF
-	TRBV19	TRBJ1-1	CASSIGFRGGTEAFF
few	TRBV5-1	TRBJ1-2	CASSVNRGLYGYTF
-	TRBV6-1	TRBJ2-7	CASRRAGPYEQYF
-	TRBV5-5	TRBJ2-2	CASSSPPGELFF
-	TRBV20-1	TRBJ2-1	CSARRLAEQFF
-	TRBV28	TRBJ1-5	CASSPLVPSNQPQHF
-	TRBV2	TRBJ1-2	CASMGSYGYTF
-	TRBV2	TRBJ1-2	CASSVAYGYTF